This T cell receptor beta chain comes out of a study of T cells after yellow fever vaccination. TCRdb reanalysed the 5' RACE reads using MiXCR and keeps one entry per CDR3 protein. This table has some 670,000 distinct CDR3 sequences, approximately 13% appearing once. Worth noting for this clonotype: Its specificity is not known.

General observations from the study: Researchers report a weaker secondary response that nonetheless peaked faster, day 5 versus 15. Repertoires obtained by FACS sorting could include abundant clonotypes that entered as contaminants from the bulk population.

The CDR3 runs to 13 residues. From germline, CDR1 is SGHTA and CDR2 FQGNSA. V was cut by 1 base and J by 10 bases, with 14 bases left in between. The TCR sequence derives from a man younger than 45 who received the YFV17D yellow fever vaccine. The sample here was PBMCs, taken on the day of the yellow fever booster vaccination. V gene TRBV7-2 combines with J gene TRBJ2-7; D is unclear. Here the CDR3 DNA reads TGTGCCAGCAGCTTAGATTTCCAGACCCCCCAGTACTTC. It is translated as CASSLDFQTPQYF.